The 29 T cell receptor beta chains presented below share a single source sample, sequenced in a study of shared clonotypes between healthy human individuals. The data were produced by immunoSEQ multiplex PCR, yet TCRdb's version contains in-frame clones alone and is incomplete. The sample records approximately 2.1 million clones, 85% to 95% being singletons. Sequencing was performed on naive CD4+ T cells from PBMCs. The subset is: CD45RA+ positively selected. Receptor source: a man in his late teens or twenties in good health. Some clones in this sample may be carry-over from other donors' samples.

This clone was detected once. The chain uses TRBV6-1 and TRBJ2-2, with a possible D match to TRBD2 (5 bases). The V end was cut by 3 bases, the J end by 5 bases, with 7 bases between. The CDR3 has 13 residues. From germline, CDR1 is MNHNS and CDR2 SASEGT. CDR3 region: CASSDTGTGELFF. The CDR3 region has the DNA TGTGCCAGCAGTGATACGGGGACCGGGGAGCTGTTTTTT.

The V call is TRBV2, the J call TRBJ1-2; D is ambiguous. The CDR3 is 14 amino acids. Germline V CDR1 and CDR2: SNHLY, FYNNEI. Between the trimmed V and J ends, which lost 1 base and 8 bases, there was a span of 14 bases. CDR3 DNA sequence: TGTGCCAGCAGTGAAGGGCATCGCGGTTTAGGCTACACCTTC. This encodes CASSEGHRGLGYTF.

Remarks on this clone: The sample carries other DNA sequences with the same CDR3. In DNA, the CDR3 is TGTGCCAGCAGGGACAGAACCTACGAGCAGTACTTC. Residues: CASRDRTYEQYF. This chain uses TRBV6-1 with TRBJ2-7, with D maybe TRBD1 (6 bases). This CDR3 region has 12 residues. Germline V lookup: CDR1 MNHNS, CDR2 SASEGT. Deletions cut 6 bases from V and 2 bases from J, with 8 bases between.

The V and J genes are TRBV5-4 and TRBJ1-2, with TRBD1 as a possible D gene (5 bases). The CDR3 is 13 amino acids. V lost 4 bases, J lost 3 bases, and 10 bases lay in between. Germline CDR1 and CDR2: SGHNT and YYREEE (reference sequence). The CDR3 sequence: CASSAKTDYGYTF. CDR3 nucleotide sequence: TGTGCCAGCAGCGCAAAGACAGACTATGGCTACACCTTC.

This chain links TRBV28 with TRBJ1-2; no reliable D call. The CDR3 sequence is 14 residues long. Deletions cut 3 bases from V and 8 bases from J, with 16 bases between. Germline CDR1 is MDHEN and CDR2 is SYDVKM. CDR3 DNA sequence: TGTGCCAGCAGTTTTGCGTCGGCTCCCGGAGGCTACACCTTC. Translated, it gives CASSFASAPGGYTF.

The V and J genes are TRBV7-2 and TRBJ2-1; no clear D gene. V was clipped by 5 bases and J by 9 bases, with 17 bases between them. The CDR3 covers 14 residues. Germline-derived CDR1 and CDR2 are SGHTA and FQGNSA. This CDR3 is CASSGSPFKSEQFF. In nucleotides, the CDR3 is TGTGCCAGCAGCGGTAGCCCCTTCAAAAGTGAGCAGTTCTTC.

The J gene is TRBJ2-1, the V gene TRBV5-5, with unresolved D. The CDR3 spans 13 residues. Per the germline V gene, CDR1 is SGHKS and CDR2 is YYEKEE (reference sequence). The ends were cut back, 1 base at V and 8 bases at J, with 10 bases in the middle. This chain's CDR3 is CASSLPSSYEQFF. DNA for the CDR3: TGTGCCAGCAGCTTGCCTAGTAGCTATGAGCAGTTCTTC.

In the case of this clone: Other DNA sequences from this sample encode an identical CDR3 as well. The chain has TRBV28 and TRBJ1-2; D may be TRBD1 (6 bases). Between the trimmed V and J ends, which lost 6 bases and 5 bases, there was a span of 10 bases. The CDR3 loop spans 12 amino acids. The germline V gene has CDR1 MDHEN and CDR2 SYDVKM. The CDR3 loop reads CASSLQGYGYTF. In nucleotides, the CDR3 is TGTGCCAGCAGCCTTCAGGGGTATGGCTACACCTTC.

This sequence joins TRBV13 and TRBJ1-4; D might be TRBD1 (5 bases). Trimming stripped 5 bases from V and 8 bases from J, with 15 bases between. CDR1 and CDR2 from the germline V gene are PRHDT and FYEKMQ (reference sequence). CDR3 size: 14 residues. The CDR3 region is CASSPPGVKEKLFF. The CDR3 DNA reads TGTGCCAGCAGCCCCCCGGGGGTCAAGGAAAAACTGTTTTTT.

The chain uses TRBV19 and TRBJ1-5, with 9 bases lining up with TRBD1. In germline, CDR1 is LNHDA, CDR2 SQIVND (reference sequence). This CDR3 spans 15 amino acids. V lost 5 bases, J lost 4 bases, and 6 bases stayed unmatched. The DNA for the CDR3 is TGTGCCAGTAGTCTGGACAGGGGAAATAATCAGCCCCAGCATTTT. Translating it yields CASSLDRGNNQPQHF.

V gene TRBV7-8 combines with J gene TRBJ2-7; no firm D call. This CDR3 region has 11 residues. Germline lookup yields CDR1 SGHVS and CDR2 FQNEAQ. Trimming left V 4 bases short and J 7 bases short, with 8 bases between. The DNA for the CDR3 is TGTGCCAGCAGCTGGACCGAGGAGCAGTACTTC. Protein product: CASSWTEEQYF.

V and J are TRBV14 and TRBJ2-1; 13 nucleotides agree with TRBD2. This CDR3 has 16 residues. CDR1 is SGHDN, CDR2 FVKESK, per germline. Trimming took 4 bases from V and 4 from J; bases not matched to a gene: 4. CDR3 sequence (DNA): TGTGCCAGCAGCCGGACTAGCGGGGGCCAATACAATGAGCAGTTCTTC. Protein product: CASSRTSGGQYNEQFF.

The V call is TRBV5-4, the J call TRBJ2-7, with TRBD2 identical over 9 bases. The germline CDR1 and CDR2 sequences are SGHNT and YYREEE (reference sequence). V shed 3 bases, J shed 0 bases, and the junction held 4 bases outside the gene matches. The CDR3 consists of 15 residues. CDR3: CASSSSGKSSYEQYF. In nucleotides, the CDR3 is TGTGCCAGCAGCTCTAGCGGGAAGAGCTCCTACGAGCAGTACTTC.

The chain is built from TRBV27 and TRBJ2-7, with 10 bases that match TRBD2. Unmatched junction bases numbered 9, after V lost 7 bases and J lost 0 bases. The CDR3 runs to 16 residues. Looked up from germline, CDR1 is MNHEY and CDR2 is SMNVEV (reference sequence). The CDR3 reads CASMDSGRLSSYEQYF. The CDR3 DNA sequence: TGTGCCAGCATGGATAGCGGGAGGCTTAGCTCCTACGAGCAGTACTTC.

V usage is TRBV11-3 and J usage is TRBJ2-1, with D possibly being TRBD1 or TRBD2 (5 bases each). The CDR3 contains 13 residues. V lost 1 base and J 9 bases, leaving 10 bases between the germline ends. The germline gives CDR1 SGHNT, CDR2 YENEEA. This CDR3 reads CASSLAPRGEQFF. As DNA, the CDR3 is TGTGCCAGCAGCTTAGCACCGAGGGGTGAGCAGTTCTTC.

This clone showed up just a few times. The CDR3 region is CASSEETGKGSGTYEQYF. DNA for the CDR3: TGTGCCAGCAGTGAAGAGACAGGGAAGGGGTCTGGTACCTACGAGCAGTACTTC. The V and J genes are TRBV6-1 and TRBJ2-7; 7 positions agree with TRBD1. CDR3 length: 18 residues. V dropped 1 base and J dropped 2; count of bases not matched to a gene: 14. Germline assignment: CDR1 MNHNS and CDR2 SASEGT.

The gene calls are TRBV30 and TRBJ2-3; 8 nucleotides align to TRBD2. CDR3 length equals 14 residues. The junction had 12 bases not matched to a gene; V was cut back by 5 bases and J by 8 bases. CDR1 is GTSNPN, CDR2 SVGIG, per germline (reference sequence). CDR3: CAWGWGGRTGTQYF. The CDR3 DNA follows: TGTGCCTGGGGTTGGGGCGGGAGGACGGGTACGCAGTATTTT. Based on the CDR3 plus reference TRBV30 and TRBJ2-3, the full variable domain is SQTIHQWPATLVQPVGSPLSLECTVEGTSNPNLYWYRQAAGRGLQLLFYSVGIGQISSEVPQNLSASRPQDRQFILSSKKLLLSDSGFYLCAWGWGGRTGTQYFGPGTRLTVL.

The rearrangement uses TRBV9 and TRBJ2-6, with a weak D call TRBD2 (5 bases). The CDR3 spans 15 residues. Germline-derived CDR1 and CDR2 are SGDLS and YYNGEE. V was cut by 3 bases and J by 2 bases, with 9 bases left in between. For the CDR3, the DNA is TGTGCCAGCAGCGCGCAGACTACTGGGGCCAACGTCCTGACTTTC. This sequence encodes CASSAQTTGANVLTF. The full variable domain, completed using reference TRBV9 and TRBJ2-6, is DSGVTQTPKHLITATGQRVTLRCSPRSGDLSVYWYQQSLDQGLQFLIQYYNGEERAKGNILERFSAQQFPDLHSELNLSSLELGDSALYFCASSAQTTGANVLTFGAGSRLTVL.

J is TRBJ1-1 and V is TRBV19; 10 bases map to TRBD1. Germline CDR1 LNHDA, CDR2 SQIVND (reference sequence). CDR3 length: 15 amino acids. The J segment lost 2 bases and the V segment lost 5 bases, leaving 5 bases of the junction unmatched. This chain's CDR3 is CASSGGTGVNTEAFF. DNA of the CDR3: TGTGCCAGTAGTGGGGGGACAGGGGTTAACACTGAAGCTTTCTTT.

This chain connects TRBV4-3 to TRBJ2-2, with TRBD2 matching 8 bases. The CDR3 loop spans 15 amino acids. The germline V gene has CDR1 LGHNA and CDR2 YSLEER. V shed 6 bases and J 6 bases; nucleotides not matched to a gene: 9. The CDR3 sequence: CASRPGLAPAGELFF. For the CDR3, the DNA is TGCGCCAGCAGACCTGGACTAGCCCCCGCCGGGGAGCTGTTTTTT.

The chain has TRBV2 and TRBJ2-7; tentative D call: TRBD2 (5 bases). This CDR3 is 14 amino acids long. Trimming removed 6 bases at V and 1 base at J, with 13 bases between. Germline V CDR1 and CDR2: SNHLY, FYNNEI. DNA for the CDR3: TGTGCCAGCAGACGGGAAGACACTTCCTACGAGCAGTACTTC. As protein: CASRREDTSYEQYF.

For the CDR3, the DNA is TGCGCCAGCAGCGATAGTCCCGGGGGCTACACCTTC. This gives the protein CASSDSPGGYTF. This rearrangement joins TRBV5-1 to TRBJ1-2, with unresolved D. CDR1 and CDR2 from the germline V gene are SGHRS and YFSETQ. The CDR3 length is 12 residues. V was pared by 4 bases and J by 8 bases, with 12 bases between. Full variable domain (missing parts from reference TRBV5-1 and TRBJ1-2): KAGVTQTPRYLIKTRGQQVTLSCSPISGHRSVSWYQQTPGQGLQFLFEYFSETQRNKGNFPGRFSGRQFSNSRSEMNVSTLELGDSALYLCASSDSPGGYTFGSGTRLTVV.

This rearrangement joins TRBV7-6 to TRBJ1-5, with D possibly TRBD1 on 6 matching bases. CDR1 and CDR2 from the germline V gene are SGHVS and FNYEAQ. The CDR3 contains 14 residues. V was cut by 2 bases and J by 4 bases, with 9 bases left in between. DNA of the CDR3: TGTGCCAGCAGCTTAATGGGGGCGAATCAGCCCCAGCATTTT. Protein product: CASSLMGANQPQHF.

This chain joins TRBV18 and TRBJ2-6; 8 bases are shared with TRBD2. Trimming cost V 3 bases and J 0 bases; bases outside gene matches: 4. CDR1 is KGHSH and CDR2 is LQKENI in the germline V gene. The CDR3 runs to 17 residues. This CDR3 is CASSPSREGSGANVLTF. The CDR3 bases are TGTGCCAGCTCACCTTCCCGGGAGGGCTCTGGGGCCAACGTCCTGACTTTC.

Concerning this clone: Within the sample, other DNA sequences also encode this same CDR3. This chain joins TRBV28 and TRBJ1-5, with TRBD1 matching over 8 bases. This CDR3 contains 13 residues. The germline V gene has CDR1 MDHEN and CDR2 SYDVKM. V gave up 8 bases and J gave up 4 bases; unmatched junction bases: 4. The CDR3, as DNA: TGTGCCAGCCATGGACAGGGAAATCAGCCCCAGCATTTT. Its translation: CASHGQGNQPQHF.

The gene calls are TRBV5-4 and TRBJ2-2; TRBD1 might be the D (8 bases). CDR1 SGHNT and CDR2 YYREEE come from the germline V gene (reference sequence). V lost 10 bases and J lost 2, with 18 bases in between. CDR3 length: 15 amino acids. Here the CDR3 DNA reads TGTGCCGAGGGGGAGGGACAGGCAAACACCGGGGAGCTGTTTTTT. It codes for CAEGEGQANTGELFF.

CDR3 sequence: CASSFRTGQTGELFF. Here the CDR3 DNA reads TGTGCCAGCAGTTTCCGGACAGGACAAACCGGGGAGCTGTTTTTT. The chain uses TRBV9 and TRBJ2-2, with 7 nucleotides matching TRBD1. Germline CDR1 SGDLS, CDR2 YYNGEE. This CDR3 region has 15 residues. Losses at the gene ends were 5 bases for V and 5 bases for J; bases not matched to a gene: 9.

This clone was found once. The chain employs TRBV27 and TRBJ2-3; no reliable D call. Trimming took 6 bases from V and 2 from J, leaving 12 bases between them. The CDR3 is made up of 14 amino acids. The germline CDR1 and CDR2 sequences are MNHEY and SMNVEV (reference sequence). In DNA, the CDR3 is TGTGCCAGCAGCCCGCTTCTGTCCACAGATACGCAGTATTTT. Translation: CASSPLLSTDTQYF.

J is TRBJ2-1 and V is TRBV30, with D maybe TRBD2 (6 bases). The V end lost 3 bases, the J end lost 2 bases, and 11 bases lay between the germline ends. The CDR3 is made up of 14 amino acids. The germline V gene has CDR1 GTSNPN and CDR2 SVGIG (reference sequence). The CDR3 loop reads CAWRGREAYNEQFF. Here the CDR3 DNA reads TGTGCCTGGAGGGGTAGGGAGGCCTACAATGAGCAGTTCTTC.